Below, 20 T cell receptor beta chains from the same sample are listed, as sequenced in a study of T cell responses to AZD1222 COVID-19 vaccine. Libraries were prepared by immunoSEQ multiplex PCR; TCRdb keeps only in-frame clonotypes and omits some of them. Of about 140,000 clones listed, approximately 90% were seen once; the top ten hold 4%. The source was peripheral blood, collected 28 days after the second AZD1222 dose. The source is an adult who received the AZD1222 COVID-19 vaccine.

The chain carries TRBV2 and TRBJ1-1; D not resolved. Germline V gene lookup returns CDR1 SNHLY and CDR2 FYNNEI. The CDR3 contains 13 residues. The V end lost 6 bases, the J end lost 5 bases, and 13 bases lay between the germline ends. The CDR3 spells CASRVIGVTEAFF. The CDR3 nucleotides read TGTGCCAGCAGGGTTATTGGGGTAACTGAAGCTTTCTTT.

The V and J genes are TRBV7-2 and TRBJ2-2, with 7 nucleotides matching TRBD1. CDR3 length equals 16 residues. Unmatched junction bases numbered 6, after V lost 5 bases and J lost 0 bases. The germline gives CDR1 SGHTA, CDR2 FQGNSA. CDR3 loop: CASSPRTGSNTGELFF. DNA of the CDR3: TGTGCCAGCAGCCCAAGGACAGGTTCGAACACCGGGGAGCTGTTTTTT. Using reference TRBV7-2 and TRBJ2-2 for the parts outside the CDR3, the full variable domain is GAGVSQSPSNKVTEKGKDVELRCDPISGHTALYWYRQSLGQGLEFLIYFQGNSAPDKSGLPSDRFSAERTGGSVSTLTIQRTQQEDSAVYLCASSPRTGSNTGELFFGEGSRLTVL.

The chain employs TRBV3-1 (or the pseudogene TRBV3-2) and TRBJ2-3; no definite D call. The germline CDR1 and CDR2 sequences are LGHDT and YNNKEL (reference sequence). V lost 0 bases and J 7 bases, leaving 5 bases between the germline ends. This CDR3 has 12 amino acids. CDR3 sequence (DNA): TGTGCCAGCAGCCAAGAGATGTATACGCAGTATTTT. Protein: CASSQEMYTQYF.

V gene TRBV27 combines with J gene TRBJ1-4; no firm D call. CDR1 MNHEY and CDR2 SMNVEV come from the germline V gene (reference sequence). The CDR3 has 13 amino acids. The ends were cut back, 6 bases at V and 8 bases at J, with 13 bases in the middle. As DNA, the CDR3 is TGTGCCAGCAGGCCTGGCGGGAGGGAAAAACTGTTTTTT. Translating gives CASRPGGREKLFF. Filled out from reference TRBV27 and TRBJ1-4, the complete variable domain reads EAQVTQNPRYLITVTGKKLTVTCSQNMNHEYMSWYRQDPGLGLRQIYYSMNVEVTDKGDVPEGYKVSRKEKRNFPLILESPSPNQTSLYFCASRPGGREKLFFGSGTQLSVL.

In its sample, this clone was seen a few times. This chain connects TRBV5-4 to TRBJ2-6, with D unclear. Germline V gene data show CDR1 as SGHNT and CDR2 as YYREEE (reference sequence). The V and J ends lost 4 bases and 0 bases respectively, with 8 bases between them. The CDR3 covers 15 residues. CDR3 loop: CASSPGSSGANVLTF. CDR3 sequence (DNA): TGTGCCAGCAGCCCCGGCTCCTCTGGGGCCAACGTCCTGACTTTC. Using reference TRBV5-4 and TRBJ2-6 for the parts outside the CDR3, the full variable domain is ETGVTQSPTHLIKTRGQQVTLRCSSQSGHNTVSWYQQALGQGPQFIFQYYREEENGRGNFPPRFSGLQFPNYSSELNVNALELDDSALYLCASSPGSSGANVLTFGAGSRLTVL.

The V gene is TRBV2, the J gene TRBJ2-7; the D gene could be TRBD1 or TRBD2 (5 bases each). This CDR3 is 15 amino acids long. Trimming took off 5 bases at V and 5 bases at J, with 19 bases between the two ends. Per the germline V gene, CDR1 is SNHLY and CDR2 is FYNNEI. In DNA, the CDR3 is TGTGCCAGCAGTCCCCGGACATCTGCGGGCCACGAGCAGTACTTC. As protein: CASSPRTSAGHEQYF.

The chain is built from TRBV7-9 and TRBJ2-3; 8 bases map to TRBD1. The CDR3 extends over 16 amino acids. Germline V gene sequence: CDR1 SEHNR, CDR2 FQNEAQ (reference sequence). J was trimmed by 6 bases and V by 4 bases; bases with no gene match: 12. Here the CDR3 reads CASSSSHRGTLDTQYF. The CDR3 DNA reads TGTGCCAGCAGCTCGTCCCACAGGGGGACGTTGGATACGCAGTATTTT.

Here the CDR3 DNA reads TGTGCCAGCAGTTACTCCCCCTTGATAGCGGGAGGGGAGACCCAGTACTTC. Translating gives CASSYSPLIAGGETQYF. V and J are TRBV6-2 or TRBV6-3 and TRBJ2-5; 11 bases are shared with TRBD2. The V segment lost 0 bases and the J segment 5 bases; nucleotides outside the gene matches: 8. The CDR3 extends over 17 amino acids. The germline V gene encodes CDR1 MNHEY and CDR2 SVGEGT.

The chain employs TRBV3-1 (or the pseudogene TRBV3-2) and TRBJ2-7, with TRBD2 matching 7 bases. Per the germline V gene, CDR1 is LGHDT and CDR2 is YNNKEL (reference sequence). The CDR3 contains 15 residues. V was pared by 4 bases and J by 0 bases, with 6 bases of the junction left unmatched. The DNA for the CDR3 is TGTGCCAGCAGCCTGGGACTACAGAGCTCCTACGAGCAGTACTTC. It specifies CASSLGLQSSYEQYF.

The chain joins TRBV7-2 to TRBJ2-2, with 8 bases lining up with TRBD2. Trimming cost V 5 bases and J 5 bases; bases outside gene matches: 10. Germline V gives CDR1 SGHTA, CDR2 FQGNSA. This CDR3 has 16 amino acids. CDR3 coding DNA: TGTGCCAGCAGCCTGCCCGTGGTAGCGGGAACCGGGGAGCTGTTTTTT. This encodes CASSLPVVAGTGELFF.

The CDR3 nucleotides are TGTGCCAGCAGACTTACTAGCGGGAAGAACACCGGGGAGCTGTTTTTT. Its protein is CASRLTSGKNTGELFF. This chain joins TRBV27 and TRBJ2-2; 10 nucleotides match TRBD2. The trim removed 6 bases at V and 1 base at J, leaving 5 bases unmatched. The V gene's germline CDR1 is MNHEY and CDR2 SMNVEV (reference sequence). The CDR3 length is 16 residues.

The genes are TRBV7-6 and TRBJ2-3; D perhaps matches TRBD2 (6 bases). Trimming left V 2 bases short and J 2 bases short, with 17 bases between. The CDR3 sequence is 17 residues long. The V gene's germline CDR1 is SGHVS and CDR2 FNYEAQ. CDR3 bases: TGTGCCAGCAGCTTAAGGCGGGACCGGATAGACACAGATACGCAGTATTTT. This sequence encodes CASSLRRDRIDTDTQYF.

This CDR3 reads CASSLNRDRGYQPQHF. The DNA of the CDR3 is TGTGCCAGCAGCTTAAACCGGGACAGGGGATATCAGCCCCAGCATTTT. V is TRBV5-5 and J is TRBJ1-5; 10 nucleotides agree with TRBD1. J gave up 5 bases and V 2 bases, and 7 bases lay outside the gene matches. The CDR3 totals 16 residues. Germline values: CDR1 SGHKS, CDR2 YYEKEE (reference sequence). The full variable domain, in which reference TRBV5-5 and TRBJ1-5 provide the parts outside the CDR3, is DAGVTQSPTHLIKTRGQQVTLRCSPISGHKSVSWYQQVLGQGPQFIFQYYEKEERGRGNFPDRFSARQFPNYSSELNVNALLLGDSALYLCASSLNRDRGYQPQHFGDGTRLSIL.

Here the CDR3 reads CASSFDRGDSPLHF. DNA of the CDR3: TGTGCCAGCAGTTTCGACAGGGGTGATTCACCCCTCCACTTT. The chain has TRBV27 and TRBJ1-6; 8 positions match TRBD1. CDR3 length: 14 residues. Germline V gives CDR1 MNHEY, CDR2 SMNVEV (reference sequence). V lost 3 bases, J lost 8 bases, and 3 bases stayed unmatched.

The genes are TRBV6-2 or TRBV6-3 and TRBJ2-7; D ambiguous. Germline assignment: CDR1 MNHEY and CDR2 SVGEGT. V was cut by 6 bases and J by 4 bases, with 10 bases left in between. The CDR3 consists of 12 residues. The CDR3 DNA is TGTGCCAGCAGCCTTCAAAGGTACGAGCAGTACTTC. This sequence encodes CASSLQRYEQYF.

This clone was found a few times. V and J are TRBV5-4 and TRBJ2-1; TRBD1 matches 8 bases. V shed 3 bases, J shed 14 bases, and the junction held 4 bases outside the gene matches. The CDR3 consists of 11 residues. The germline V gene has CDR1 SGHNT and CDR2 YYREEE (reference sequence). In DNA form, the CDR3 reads TGTGCCAGCAGCTCGGACAGGGATAAGTTCTTC. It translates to CASSSDRDKFF.

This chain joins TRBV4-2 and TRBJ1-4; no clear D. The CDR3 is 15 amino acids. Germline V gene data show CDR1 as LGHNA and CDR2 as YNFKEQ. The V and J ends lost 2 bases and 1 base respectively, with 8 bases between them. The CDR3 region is CASSQPWETNEKLFF. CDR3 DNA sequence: TGTGCCAGCAGCCAACCGTGGGAAACTAATGAAAAACTGTTTTTT.

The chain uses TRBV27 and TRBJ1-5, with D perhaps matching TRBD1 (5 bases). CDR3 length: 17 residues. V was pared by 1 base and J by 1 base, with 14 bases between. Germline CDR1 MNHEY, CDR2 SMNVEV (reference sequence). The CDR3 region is CASSLYGTTKSNQPQHF. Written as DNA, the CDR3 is TGTGCCAGCAGTTTATACGGGACGACCAAAAGCAATCAGCCCCAGCATTTT.

In nucleotides, the CDR3 is TGTGCCAGCAGTCCCCACAGGGCAGATACGCAGTATTTT. Translated: CASSPHRADTQYF. The chain recombines TRBV6-5 with TRBJ2-3, with D perhaps TRBD1 (6 bases). V lost 5 bases and J 4 bases, leaving 10 bases between the germline ends. Germline V lookup: CDR1 MNHEY, CDR2 SVGAGI. The CDR3 extends over 13 amino acids.

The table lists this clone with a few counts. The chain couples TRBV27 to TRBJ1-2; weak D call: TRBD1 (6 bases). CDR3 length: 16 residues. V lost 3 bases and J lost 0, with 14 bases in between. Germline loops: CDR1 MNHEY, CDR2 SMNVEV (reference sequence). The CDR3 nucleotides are TGTGCCAGCAGTTTTCTCCGGGGGGCTTCTAACTATGGCTACACCTTC. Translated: CASSFLRGASNYGYTF.